The 2 T cell receptor beta chains in this list originate from one sample, sequenced in a study of technical replicates of blood from a handful of donors. The repertoire was sequenced with immunoSEQ multiplex PCR; TCRdb's copy has only in-frame clones and lacks some. Seen here are around 83,000 clones, around nine tenths observed once, and the top ten hold approximately 0.25%. The sample taken for sequencing was T cells isolated from PBMCs. The receptor source for this set is a human donor in good health.

This chain joins TRBV6-1 and TRBJ2-3; 8 nucleotides line up with TRBD1. CDR1 and CDR2 from the germline V gene are MNHNS and SASEGT. J lost 5 bases, V lost 6 bases, and 10 bases had no gene match. This CDR3 spans 15 amino acids. CDR3 amino acids: CASRRDRNGQDTQYF. DNA for the CDR3: TGTGCCAGCAGAAGGGACAGGAATGGACAAGATACGCAGTATTTT.

V and J are TRBV19 and TRBJ2-4, with D perhaps TRBD2 (6 bases). CDR1 LNHDA and CDR2 SQIVND come from the germline V gene (reference sequence). There are 15 residues in the CDR3. Trimming left V 2 bases short and J 4 bases short, with 12 bases between. CDR3 nucleotide sequence: TGTGCCAGTAGTATACAGGGCGGAGGGAAAAACATTCAGTACTTC. This sequence encodes CASSIQGGGKNIQYF.